This TCR beta chain was recovered during a study of cytomegalovirus exposure and HLA in healthy donors. The repertoire was sequenced with immunoSEQ multiplex PCR; TCRdb's copy has only in-frame clones and lacks some. Counted here are roughly 330,000 clones, about 90% occurring once; the ten biggest clones make up roughly 1.2%. The V and J ends lost 2 bases and 2 bases, in that order; junction bases with no gene match: 5. CDR3 length: 16 residues. Germline loops: CDR1 SGHTA, CDR2 FQGNSA. This TCR was recovered from a woman in her twenties or thirties in good health and CMV-seropositive. V and J are TRBV7-2 and TRBJ1-5; 8 bases line up with TRBD1. Specimen: PBMCs. The DNA for the CDR3 is TGTGCCAGCAGCTTACAGGGGGCGGGAGGCAATCAGCCCCAGCATTTT. Amino acid sequence: CASSLQGAGGNQPQHF.